This TCR beta chain was sequenced in a study of blood T cell repertoires in COVID-19. On the study more broadly: Sources were T cells, B-cell-depleted T cells, or PBMCs; the material itself was cDNA or gDNA.

The table lists this clone with a count of one. Per the study methods: Scientists estimated how many nucleated cells there were by amplifying reference gene primers. TCRdb keeps only in-frame clones here, not all; method: immunoSEQ multiplex PCR. V, J and clone size derive from that table, while D and trimming were established from the DNA sequence. Of roughly 130,000 clones listed, approximately 79% were seen once; the top ten hold roughly 3.4%. The CDR3 loop spans 14 amino acids. The junction had 3 bases not matched to a gene; V was cut back by 3 bases and J by 5 bases. Germline V gene data show CDR1 as LGHNA and CDR2 as YNFKEQ.

The sample was peripheral blood. The chain combines TRBV4-2 with TRBJ2-5; 10 bases align to TRBD2. This receptor was identified in a man aged 55-75 years with acute or convalescent COVID-19. Here the CDR3 DNA reads TGTGCCAGCAGCCACCGGGGACTAGCGGAGACCCAGTACTTC. Translation gives CASSHRGLAETQYF.